The 19 T cell receptor beta chains below were found in one sample sequenced in a study of beta chain features in type 1 diabetes. The isolated RNA, all of it, was reverse transcribed, so expressed TCRB transcripts were what got sequenced. The table came from immunoSEQ multiplex PCR; TCRdb's copy has only in-frame clones and leaves some out. The sample has about 160,000 clones; around 9% are singletons. These receptors have no identified antigens. Whole-study findings and limits: Moderate yet significant TCRB CDR3 shortening was seen in Type 1 diabetes patients in all four CD4+ subsets.

Sequenced: central memory CD4+ T cells from blood. The receptors originated from a young woman with type 1 diabetes.

This chain links TRBV7-2 with TRBJ2-1, with TRBD1 as a possible D gene (5 bases). The V gene's germline CDR1 is SGHTA and CDR2 FQGNSA. Deletions cut 2 bases from V and 7 bases from J, with 12 bases between. The CDR3 totals 14 residues. CDR3 amino acids: CASSLSQGNNEQFF. The CDR3 DNA sequence: TGTGCCAGCAGCTTATCTCAGGGTAATAATGAGCAGTTCTTC. The full variable domain, completed using reference TRBV7-2 and TRBJ2-1, is GAGVSQSPSNKVTEKGKDVELRCDPISGHTALYWYRQSLGQGLEFLIYFQGNSAPDKSGLPSDRFSAERTGGSVSTLTIQRTQQEDSAVYLCASSLSQGNNEQFFGPGTRLTVL.

This clone was observed a few times. This rearrangement joins TRBV6-1 to TRBJ2-5, with 7 bases identical to TRBD1. Germline V gene data show CDR1 as MNHNS and CDR2 as SASEGT. The CDR3 sequence is 13 residues long. V shed 6 bases, J shed 5 bases, and the junction held 6 bases outside the gene matches. This CDR3 is CASSRGGLETQYF. CDR3 DNA: TGTGCCAGCAGCCGAGGGGGCCTGGAGACCCAGTACTTC.

The J gene is TRBJ1-2, the V gene TRBV5-1, with 7 positions matching TRBD1. There are 12 residues in the CDR3. Germline CDR1 and CDR2: SGHRS and YFSETQ. The V gene end was trimmed by 5 bases and the J gene end by 7 bases; junction bases not matched to a gene: 5. The CDR3 DNA reads TGCGCCAGCAGTCCCGACAGGGTTGGCTACACCTTC. It translates to CASSPDRVGYTF.

This clone showed up just a few times. The chain's CDR3 is CASSVRNEQFF. The CDR3 DNA sequence: TGTGCCAGCAGCGTCCGCAATGAGCAGTTCTTC. The genes are TRBV5-4 and TRBJ2-1; D is undetermined. Trimming removed 4 bases from V and 6 bases from J, with 5 bases in between. The germline V gene has CDR1 SGHNT and CDR2 YYREEE (reference sequence). This CDR3 spans 11 amino acids.

This clone was detected only a few times. The chain recombines TRBV29-1 with TRBJ1-1, with D possibly matching TRBD1 (6 bases). The CDR3 is made up of 13 amino acids. Deletions cut 4 bases from V and 0 bases from J, with 9 bases between. From germline, CDR1 is SQVTM and CDR2 ANQGSEA. The DNA for the CDR3 is TGCAGCGTTGGAGGGGGAATGAACACTGAAGCTTTCTTT. Amino acid sequence: CSVGGGMNTEAFF.

The chain uses TRBV5-1 and TRBJ2-7; D remains ambiguous. The CDR3 is 11 amino acids. The V end lost 0 bases, the J end lost 5 bases, and 3 bases lay between the germline ends. Germline V gene data show CDR1 as SGHRS and CDR2 as YFSETQ. CDR3 nucleotide sequence: TGCGCCAGCAGCTTGGTAGACGAGCAGTACTTC. Residues: CASSLVDEQYF.

In the case of this clone: A read error may produce the germline difference seen at one junction end. V is TRBV13 and J is TRBJ2-7, with TRBD2 as a possible D gene (5 bases). CDR1 PRHDT and CDR2 FYEKMQ come from the germline V gene (reference sequence). CDR3 length: 14 residues. The CDR3 protein is CASSLDASGSPAHF. DNA of the CDR3: TGTGCCAGCAGCTTAGACGCGTCGGGGTCTCCCGCGCACTTC.

Concerning this clone: This CDR3 is also generated by other DNA sequences in the sample. V is TRBV11-1 and J is TRBJ1-1; tentatively, D is TRBD1 (6 bases). Germline loops: CDR1 SGHAT, CDR2 FQDESV (reference sequence). This CDR3 contains 13 residues. The V and J ends lost 1 base and 3 bases respectively, with 6 bases between them. CDR3 in amino acids: CASSLDRDTEAFF. The CDR3 nucleotides read TGTGCCAGCAGCTTAGACAGGGACACTGAAGCTTTCTTT.

The chain is built from TRBV2 and TRBJ2-5; D unclear. Germline V gives CDR1 SNHLY, CDR2 FYNNEI. The CDR3 is made up of 11 amino acids. Trimming stripped 5 bases from V and 2 bases from J, with 3 bases between. The CDR3 DNA reads TGTGCCAGCAGTTCTCAAGAGACCCAGTACTTC. Amino acids: CASSSQETQYF.

The chain links TRBV4-1 to TRBJ2-7; D remains unclear. The V gene lost 0 bases and the J gene lost 1 base, with 7 bases spanning the gap. The CDR3 is 14 amino acids. Germline CDR1 MGHRA, CDR2 YSYEKL. The CDR3 bases are TGCGCCAGCAGCCAAGAGCAGCGTTCCTACGAGCAGTACTTC. The encoded protein is CASSQEQRSYEQYF.

The rearrangement uses TRBV30 and TRBJ1-2; tentatively, D is TRBD1 (5 bases). Germline assignment: CDR1 GTSNPN and CDR2 SVGIG (reference sequence). CDR3 length equals 12 residues. Between the trimmed V and J ends, which lost 4 bases and 4 bases, there was a span of 10 bases. CDR3 DNA: TGTGCCTGGAACACAAGGGGCTATGGCTACACCTTC. Residues: CAWNTRGYGYTF. The entire variable domain, with the rest obtained from reference TRBV30 and TRBJ1-2, is as follows: SQTIHQWPATLVQPVGSPLSLECTVEGTSNPNLYWYRQAAGRGLQLLFYSVGIGQISSEVPQNLSASRPQDRQFILSSKKLLLSDSGFYLCAWNTRGYGYTFGSGTRLTVV.

This clone was seen only a few times. The rearrangement uses TRBV29-1 and TRBJ2-1; D is unclear. Trimming shortened V by 6 bases and J by 0 bases, and 15 bases separated the two germline ends. Germline lookup yields CDR1 SQVTM and CDR2 ANQGSEA. CDR3 length: 15 amino acids. The CDR3 sequence is CSVLSSVGSYNEQFF. In DNA, the CDR3 is TGCAGCGTCTTGTCTAGTGTTGGCTCCTACAATGAGCAGTTCTTC.

The chain joins TRBV28 to TRBJ1-1; D is uncertain. Per germline, CDR1 MDHEN and CDR2 SYDVKM. V was trimmed by 2 bases and J by 5 bases, leaving 12 bases between them. The CDR3 covers 14 residues. As DNA, the CDR3 is TGTGCCAGCAGTTTAAGGACTCTCGGAACTGAAGCTTTCTTT. Amino acid sequence: CASSLRTLGTEAFF.

This clone was recorded a few times. The chain is built from TRBV7-6 and TRBJ2-5, with D possibly TRBD2 on 5 matching bases. V was trimmed by 3 bases and J by 4 bases, leaving 12 bases between them. Per germline, CDR1 SGHVS and CDR2 FNYEAQ. The CDR3 totals 14 residues. The CDR3 nucleotides are TGTGCCAGCAGCTTGCAAGGAGGTGGAGAGACCCAGTACTTC. Its translation is CASSLQGGGETQYF.

This clone came up a few times. V and J are TRBV7-9 and TRBJ2-1; D gene unclear. CDR1 and CDR2 (germline): SEHNR, FQNEAQ (reference sequence). The V and J ends lost 1 base and 0 bases respectively, with 7 bases between them. The CDR3 has 15 amino acids. The CDR3 nucleotides read TGTGCCAGCAGCTTAGGGGCGAGCTCCTACAATGAGCAGTTCTTC. Translated, it gives CASSLGASSYNEQFF.

This clone has a handful of counts. CDR3 nucleotide sequence: TGTGCCAGCAGTTTGAGACAGGGGATCCGCGAGACCCAGTACTTC. Translation: CASSLRQGIRETQYF. The chain has TRBV27 and TRBJ2-5; 8 bases map to TRBD1. The CDR3 length is 15 residues. V trimming: 3 bases; J trimming: 5 bases; junction bases outside the gene matches: 8. Germline V CDR1 and CDR2: MNHEY, SMNVEV (reference sequence).

The chain uses TRBV11-2 and TRBJ2-3, with 11 bases fitting TRBD2. This CDR3 spans 16 amino acids. V was clipped by 5 bases and J by 2 bases; unmatched bases: 6. Per germline, CDR1 SGHAT and CDR2 FQNNGV. CDR3 loop: CASSPRLAGPTDTQYF. The CDR3 region has the DNA TGTGCCAGCAGCCCGAGACTAGCGGGACCCACAGATACGCAGTATTTT.

This clone has only a few counts. J is TRBJ2-5 and V is TRBV6-1; D gene unclear. The germline CDR1 and CDR2 sequences are MNHNS and SASEGT. This CDR3 spans 14 amino acids. Trimming took 1 base from V and 2 from J, leaving 8 bases between them. Here the CDR3 DNA reads TGTGCCAGCAGTGAAGGGGCAGTTCAAGAGACCCAGTACTTC. It codes for CASSEGAVQETQYF.

There are a few counts of this clone. This rearrangement joins TRBV18 to TRBJ1-1, with 7 bases aligning to TRBD1. The germline gives CDR1 KGHSH, CDR2 LQKENI. V gave up 9 bases and J gave up 2 bases; unmatched junction bases: 6. The CDR3 is made up of 13 amino acids. The CDR3 DNA follows: TGTGCCAGTTCGGGACAGATAAACACTGAAGCTTTCTTT. This sequence encodes CASSGQINTEAFF.